This note documents a single T cell receptor beta chain sequence. The source of the sample is a study of memory CD8 T cells in hepatitis C reinfection. Study as a whole: Chronic HCV followed reinfection in a couple of donors who cleared primary infection. Pre-reinfection sampling occurred 55 to 20 weeks ahead of detected reinfection.

Time point defined: pre-reinfection, 55 to 20 weeks before reinfection detection. Sorted cells were sequenced directly ex vivo without any in vitro expansion. Donors were people who inject drugs in the Montreal HEPCO cohort. CDR3 length: 15 amino acids. The germline V and J ends were trimmed by 2 bases and 4 bases, with 14 bases remaining between them. Germline lookup yields CDR1 SGHAT and CDR2 FQNNGV. Generated by immunoSEQ multiplex PCR, the TCRdb table keeps only in-frame clones and is missing some. Of 50,000 or so clones in the sample, around 92% were seen once. The receptor was derived from a young man with hepatitis C virus infection. The sample consisted of naive CD8+ T cells sorted from blood. The V gene is TRBV11-2, the J gene TRBJ1-1; possibly TRBD1 for D (5 bases). The CDR3 loop is CASSLMGEGPTEAFF. DNA for the CDR3: TGTGCCAGCAGCTTAATGGGGGAGGGCCCCACTGAAGCTTTCTTT. The full variable domain, with the rest looked up from reference TRBV11-2 and TRBJ1-1, is EAGVAQSPRYKIIEKRQSVAFWCNPISGHATLYWYQQILGQGPKLLIQFQNNGVVDDSQLPKDRFSAERLKGVDSTLKIQPAKLEDSAVYLCASSLMGEGPTEAFFGQGTRLTVV.